What follows is one T cell receptor beta chain and its context. What it binds is unknown. Replicate PCRs from sorted subsets contained roughly 190 ng DNA, which is around 29,000 T cell genomes. Sequencing was performed with immunoSEQ multiplex PCR; in TCRdb, only in-frame clones are kept and a portion is missing. Of fewer than 800,000 clones listed, 92% are singletons. Trimming took off 0 bases at V and 0 bases at J, with 18 bases between the two ends. The CDR3 spans 19 residues. CDR1 is SGHVS, CDR2 FNYEAQ, per germline. The data were obtained in a study of shared clonotypes between healthy human individuals. About the study: CD4 naive and CD4 memory each took three plates per donor, while CD8 naive took two and CD8 memory one. Findings of the study overall: Sampling included only blood; tissue repertoires likely differ.

Terminally differentiated effector memory CD45RA+ cells were excluded by CCR7 positive selection of CD45RO-negative cells. Sequencing used naive CD8+ T cells sorted from blood. The chain combines TRBV7-6 with TRBJ1-3; D unresolved. The sequence was collected from a man younger than 40 in good health. CDR3 residues: CASSLAMAFSPLSGNTIYF. The CDR3 DNA is TGTGCCAGCAGCTTAGCGATGGCCTTCAGCCCGCTCTCTGGAAACACCATATATTTT.